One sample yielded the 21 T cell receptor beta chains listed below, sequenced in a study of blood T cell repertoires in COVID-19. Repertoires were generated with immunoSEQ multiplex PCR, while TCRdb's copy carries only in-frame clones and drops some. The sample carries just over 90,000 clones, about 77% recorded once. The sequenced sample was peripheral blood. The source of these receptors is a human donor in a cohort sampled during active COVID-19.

CDR3 residues: CASSQDRTSGSLETQYF. CDR3 in DNA: TGCGCCAGCAGCCAAGATAGGACTAGCGGGAGTTTAGAGACCCAGTACTTC. The V and J genes are TRBV4-1 and TRBJ2-5; 13 positions agree with TRBD2. The V segment lost 0 bases and the J segment 4 bases; nucleotides outside the gene matches: 5. Germline V gene lookup returns CDR1 MGHRA and CDR2 YSYEKL. This CDR3 is 17 amino acids long.

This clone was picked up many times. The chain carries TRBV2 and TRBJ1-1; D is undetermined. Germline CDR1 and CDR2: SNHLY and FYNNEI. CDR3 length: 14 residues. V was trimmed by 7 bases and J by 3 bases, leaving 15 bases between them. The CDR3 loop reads CASTQREVHTEAFF. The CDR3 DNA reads TGTGCCAGCACCCAAAGGGAGGTTCACACTGAAGCTTTCTTT.

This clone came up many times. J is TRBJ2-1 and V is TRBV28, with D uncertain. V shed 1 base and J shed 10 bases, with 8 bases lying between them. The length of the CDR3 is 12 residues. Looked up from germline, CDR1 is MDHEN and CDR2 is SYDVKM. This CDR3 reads CASSLYSLEQFF. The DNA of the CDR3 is TGTGCCAGCAGTTTATATTCCCTCGAGCAGTTCTTC.

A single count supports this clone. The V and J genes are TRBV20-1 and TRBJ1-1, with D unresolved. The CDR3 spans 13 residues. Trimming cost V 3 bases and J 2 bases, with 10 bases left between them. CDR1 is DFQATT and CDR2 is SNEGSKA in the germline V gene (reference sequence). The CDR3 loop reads CSASQSVNTEAFF. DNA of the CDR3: TGCAGTGCTAGTCAGTCAGTAAACACTGAAGCTTTCTTT.

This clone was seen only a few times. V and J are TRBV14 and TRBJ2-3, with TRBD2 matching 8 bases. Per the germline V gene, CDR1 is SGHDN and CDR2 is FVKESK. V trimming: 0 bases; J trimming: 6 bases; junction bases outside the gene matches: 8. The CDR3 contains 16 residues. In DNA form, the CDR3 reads TGTGCCAGCAGCCAAGACAATGCGGGGGGCCGGGATACGCAGTATTTT. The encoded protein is CASSQDNAGGRDTQYF. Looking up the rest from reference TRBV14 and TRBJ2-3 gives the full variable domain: EAGVTQFPSHSVIEKGQTVTLRCDPISGHDNLYWYRRVMGKEIKFLLHFVKESKQDESGMPNNRFLAERTGGTYSTLKVQPAELEDSGVYFCASSQDNAGGRDTQYFGPGTRLTVL.

The CDR3 sequence is CASSTTPGQQEKLFF. The CDR3 DNA reads TGCGCCAGCAGCACTACCCCGGGACAGCAAGAAAAACTGTTTTTT. The chain recombines TRBV5-1 with TRBJ1-4; TRBD1 matches 7 bases. CDR3 size: 15 residues. Trimming removed 4 bases from V and 8 bases from J; junction bases left unmatched: 11. Germline assignment: CDR1 SGHRS and CDR2 YFSETQ.

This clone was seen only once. The CDR3 region is CASSHRGTEAFF. The CDR3 DNA reads TGTGCCAGCAGCCATAGGGGCACTGAAGCTTTCTTT. The chain recombines TRBV3-1 (or the pseudogene TRBV3-2) with TRBJ1-1; perhaps TRBD1 as D (5 bases). The V and J ends lost 3 bases and 4 bases respectively, with 6 bases between them. Per the germline V gene, CDR1 is LGHDT and CDR2 is YNNKEL (reference sequence). The CDR3 is 12 amino acids.

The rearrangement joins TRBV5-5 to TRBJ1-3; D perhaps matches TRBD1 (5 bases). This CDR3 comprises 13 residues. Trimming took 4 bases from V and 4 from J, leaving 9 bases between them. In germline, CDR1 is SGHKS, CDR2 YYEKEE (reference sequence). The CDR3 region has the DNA TGTGCCAGCAGCATCAGGGCAGGAAACACCATATATTTT. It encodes CASSIRAGNTIYF.

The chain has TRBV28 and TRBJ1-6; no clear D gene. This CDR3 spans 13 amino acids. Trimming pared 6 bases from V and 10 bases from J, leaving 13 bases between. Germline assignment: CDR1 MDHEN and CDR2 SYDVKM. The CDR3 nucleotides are TGTGCCAGCAGAACCTGGACGGGATCACCCCTCCACTTT. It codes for CASRTWTGSPLHF.

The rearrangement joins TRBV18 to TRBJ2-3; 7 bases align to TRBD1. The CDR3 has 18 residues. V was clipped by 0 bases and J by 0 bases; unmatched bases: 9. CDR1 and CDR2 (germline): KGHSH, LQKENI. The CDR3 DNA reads TGTGCCAGCTCACCACCGAGGGACAGCCAAACTAGCACAGATACGCAGTATTTT. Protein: CASSPPRDSQTSTDTQYF.

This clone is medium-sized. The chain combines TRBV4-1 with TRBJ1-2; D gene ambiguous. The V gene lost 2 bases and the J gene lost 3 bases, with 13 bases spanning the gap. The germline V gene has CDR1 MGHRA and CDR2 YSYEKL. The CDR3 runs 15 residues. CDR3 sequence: CASSQSSRGDYGYTF. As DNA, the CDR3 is TGCGCCAGCAGCCAATCCTCCCGAGGCGACTATGGCTACACCTTC.

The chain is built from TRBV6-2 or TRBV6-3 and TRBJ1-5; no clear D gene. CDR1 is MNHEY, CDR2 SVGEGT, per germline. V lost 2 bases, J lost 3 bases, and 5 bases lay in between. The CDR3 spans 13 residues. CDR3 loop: CASSYTVNQPQHF. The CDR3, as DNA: TGTGCCAGCAGTTACACGGTCAATCAGCCCCAGCATTTT.

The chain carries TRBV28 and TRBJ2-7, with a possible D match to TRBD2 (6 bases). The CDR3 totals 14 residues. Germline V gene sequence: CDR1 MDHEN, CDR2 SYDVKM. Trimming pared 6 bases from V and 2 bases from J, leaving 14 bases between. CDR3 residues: CASRRPGLTYEQYF. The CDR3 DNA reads TGTGCCAGCAGACGTCCGGGACTTACCTACGAGCAGTACTTC.

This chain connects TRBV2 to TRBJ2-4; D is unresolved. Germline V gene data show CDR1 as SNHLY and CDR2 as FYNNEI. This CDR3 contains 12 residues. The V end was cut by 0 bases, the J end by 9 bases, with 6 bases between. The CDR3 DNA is TGTGCCAGCAGTGAAGCGCTGAGCATTCAGTACTTC. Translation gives CASSEALSIQYF.

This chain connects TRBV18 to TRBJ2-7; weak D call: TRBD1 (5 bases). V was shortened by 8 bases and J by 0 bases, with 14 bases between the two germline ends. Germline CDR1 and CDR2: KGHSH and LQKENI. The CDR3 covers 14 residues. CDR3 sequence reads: CASRRQSSSYEQYF. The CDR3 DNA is TGTGCCAGCCGCCGACAGTCGAGCTCCTACGAGCAGTACTTC. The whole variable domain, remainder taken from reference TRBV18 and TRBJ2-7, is NAGVMQNPRHLVRRRGQEARLRCSPMKGHSHVYWYRQLPEEGLKFMVYLQKENIIDESGMPKERFSAEFPKEGPSILRIQQVVRGDSAAYFCASRRQSSSYEQYFGPGTRLTVT.

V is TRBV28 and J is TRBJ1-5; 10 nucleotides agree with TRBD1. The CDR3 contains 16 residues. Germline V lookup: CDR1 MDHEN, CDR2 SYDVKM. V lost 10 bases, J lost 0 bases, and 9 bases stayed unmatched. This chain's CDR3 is CATGTGALSSNQPQHF. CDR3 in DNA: TGTGCCACGGGGACAGGGGCGTTGAGTAGCAATCAGCCCCAGCATTTT.

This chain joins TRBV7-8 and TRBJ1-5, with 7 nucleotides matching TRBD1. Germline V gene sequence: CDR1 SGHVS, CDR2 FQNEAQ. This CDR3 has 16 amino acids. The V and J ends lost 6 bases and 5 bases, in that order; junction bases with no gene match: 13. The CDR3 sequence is CASRLSRDRPDQPQHF. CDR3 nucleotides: TGTGCCAGCAGATTAAGTCGGGACAGACCGGATCAGCCCCAGCATTTT.

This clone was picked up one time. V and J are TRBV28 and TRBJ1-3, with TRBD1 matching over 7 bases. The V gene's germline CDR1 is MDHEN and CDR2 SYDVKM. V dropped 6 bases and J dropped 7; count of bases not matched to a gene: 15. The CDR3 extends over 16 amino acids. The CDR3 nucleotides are TGTGCCAGCAGCTTAACAGGGGTTACCCGCTCGAACACCATATATTTT. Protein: CASSLTGVTRSNTIYF.

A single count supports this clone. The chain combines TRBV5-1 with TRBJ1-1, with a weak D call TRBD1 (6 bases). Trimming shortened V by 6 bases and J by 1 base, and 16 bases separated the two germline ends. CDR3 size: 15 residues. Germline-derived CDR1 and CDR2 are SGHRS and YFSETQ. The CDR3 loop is CASTGQPNTNTEAFF. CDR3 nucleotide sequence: TGCGCCAGCACTGGACAGCCTAATACGAACACTGAAGCTTTCTTT.

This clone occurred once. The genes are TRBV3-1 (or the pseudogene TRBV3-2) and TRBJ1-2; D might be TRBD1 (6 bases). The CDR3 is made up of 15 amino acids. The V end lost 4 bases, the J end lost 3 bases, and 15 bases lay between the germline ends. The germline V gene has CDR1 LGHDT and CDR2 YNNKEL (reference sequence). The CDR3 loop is CASSPLDRNHYGYTF. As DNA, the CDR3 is TGTGCCAGCAGCCCCCTTGACAGGAACCACTATGGCTACACCTTC.

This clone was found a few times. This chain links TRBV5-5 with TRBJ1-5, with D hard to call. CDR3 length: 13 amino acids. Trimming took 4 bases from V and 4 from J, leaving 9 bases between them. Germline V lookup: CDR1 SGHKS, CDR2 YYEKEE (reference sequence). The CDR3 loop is CASSLASNQPQHF. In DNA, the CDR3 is TGTGCCAGCAGCCTGGCGAGTAATCAGCCCCAGCATTTT.